Listed below are T cell receptor beta chains from one sample, sequenced in a study of cytomegalovirus exposure and HLA in healthy donors. Clones were read by immunoSEQ multiplex PCR, and TCRdb kept only the in-frame ones, dropping some. Here the sample spans approximately 200,000 clones, about 81% being singletons. Specimen: PBMCs. These receptors all come from a woman under 40 in good health and CMV-seronegative. The CDR3 runs from the conserved cysteine through the conserved F or W. Fields, in order: clone size, D gene, V gene, J gene, CDR3 protein, CDR3 DNA. A D gene is named only where the DNA matches it firmly. Not every row has a clone size; where given, it reads once, few, many or a size class.

NA	TRBD2	TRBV27	TRBJ2-3	CATRTSAVTDTQYF	TGTGCCACCCGGACTAGCGCGGTGACAGATACGCAGTATTTT
once	TRBD1	TRBV28	TRBJ2-7	CASRRAGTGSYEQYF	TGTGCCAGCAGACGAGCCGGGACAGGGTCCTACGAGCAGTACTTC
NA	NA	TRBV20-1	TRBJ1-1	CSAPRDLWAFF	TGCAGTGCCCCGCGGGACCTCTGGGCTTTCTTT
NA	NA	TRBV7-6	TRBJ2-3	CASTQGFVTDTQYF	TGTGCCAGCACCCAGGGTTTTGTCACAGATACGCAGTATTTT
NA	NA	TRBV4-1	TRBJ2-1	CASSQDPGNEQFF	TGCGCCAGCAGCCAAGATCCCGGTAATGAGCAGTTCTTC
NA	NA	TRBV5-1	TRBJ1-3	CASSLDRADSGNTIYF	TGCGCCAGCAGCTTGGATCGAGCCGACTCTGGAAACACCATATATTTT
NA	TRBD1	TRBV5-4	TRBJ1-2	CASSLGQGEYGYTF	TGTGCCAGCAGCCTGGGACAGGGGGAGTATGGCTACACCTTC
once	NA	TRBV7-8	TRBJ2-7	CASSLAWASNEQYF	TGTGCCAGCAGCTTAGCTTGGGCTAGCAACGAGCAGTACTTC
NA	NA	TRBV5-1	TRBJ2-6	CASSPGHSSGAGANVLTF	TGCGCCAGCAGTCCCGGACATTCGAGTGGCGCTGGGGCCAACGTCCTGACTTTC
NA	TRBD1	TRBV18	TRBJ1-1	CASSPGQLNTEAFF	TGTGCCAGCTCACCGGGACAGCTGAACACTGAAGCTTTCTTT
NA	NA	TRBV4-1	TRBJ1-5	CASSPQRENAQPQHF	TGCGCCAGCAGCCCCCAAAGGGAGAACGCTCAGCCCCAGCATTTT
few	TRBD1	TRBV18	TRBJ1-2	CASSPDRVRYTF	TGTGCCAGCTCACCAGACAGGGTTCGCTACACCTTC
NA	TRBD1	TRBV27	TRBJ2-7	CARKTGGNYEQYF	TGTGCCAGGAAAACAGGGGGTAACTACGAGCAGTACTTC
NA	NA	TRBV6-6	TRBJ1-5	CASSGNRDFNQPQHF	TGTGCCAGCAGTGGTAACCGGGATTTCAATCAGCCCCAGCATTTT
NA	TRBD2	TRBV15	TRBJ2-4	CATSRESGTSGIAKNIQYF	TGTGCCACCAGCAGAGAGTCCGGGACTAGCGGGATAGCCAAAAACATTCAGTACTTC
NA	TRBD1	TRBV9	TRBJ2-5	CASSGTGMQETQYF	TGTGCCAGCAGCGGGACAGGGATGCAAGAGACCCAGTACTTC
NA	TRBD2	TRBV18	TRBJ2-7	CASSPPGTSGYEQYF	TGTGCCAGCTCACCACCCGGGACTAGCGGCTACGAGCAGTACTTC
NA	TRBD1	TRBV5-1	TRBJ1-1	CASSLRTGNTEAFF	TGCGCCAGCAGCCTCCGGACAGGGAACACTGAAGCTTTCTTT
NA	TRBD2	TRBV7-9	TRBJ2-1	CASSSVAGDYNEQFF	TGTGCCAGCAGCTCAGTAGCGGGGGACTACAATGAGCAGTTCTTC
NA	TRBD2	TRBV6-4	TRBJ2-3	CASSGGAGDTQYF	TGTGCCAGCAGCGGGGGGGCCGGAGATACGCAGTATTTT
NA	TRBD1	TRBV5-6	TRBJ2-1	CASSEQGLTYNEQFF	TGTGCCAGCAGCGAACAGGGGTTAACCTACAATGAGCAGTTCTTC
NA	TRBD2	TRBV4-2	TRBJ2-7	CASSQDNTRTRPEQYF	TGTGCCAGCAGCCAAGATAATACGAGGACTAGACCCGAGCAGTACTTC
NA	TRBD1	TRBV15	TRBJ1-1	CATGLRTGNTEAFF	TGTGCCACCGGGTTGCGGACAGGGAACACTGAAGCTTTCTTT
NA	TRBD1	TRBV15	TRBJ1-1	CATSRDRTGGTEAFF	TGTGCCACCAGCAGAGATCGAACAGGGGGCACTGAAGCTTTCTTT
NA	TRBD1	TRBV18	TRBJ2-1	CASSPGTGGNEQFF	TGTGCCAGCTCACCGGGGACAGGGGGAAATGAGCAGTTCTTC
NA	TRBD1	TRBV5-1	TRBJ2-5	CASSLWTGEETQYF	TGCGCCAGCAGCCTTTGGACAGGGGAAGAGACCCAGTACTTC
once	TRBD2	TRBV6-1	TRBJ2-5	CASSEEAGGPETQYF	TGTGCCAGCAGTGAAGAAGCGGGGGGGCCGGAGACCCAGTACTTC